The clone carrying this TCR beta chain was counted ten times or more. The antigen is undetermined. V dropped 5 bases and J dropped 2 bases, with 18 bases sitting between them. Germline V gene data show CDR1 as SGHAT and CDR2 as FQNNGV. The CDR3 extends over 16 amino acids. The sample belongs to a study of T cells in Graves' hyperthyroidism and ophthalmopathy. A patient was excluded if there was uncontrolled infection, other autoimmune disease, pregnancy or lactation. Study conclusions and caveats: Most clonotypes expanded in the thyroid (above 0.001) were also present in blood.

TCR beta CDR3 regions were amplified from RNA. The HTBI primer set drove a first-round RT-PCR of the TCR CDR3. A single record per CDR3 protein comes from TCRdb applying MiXCR to the multiplex PCR reads. The repertoire holds 550,000 to 700,000 distinct CDR3 sequences, with about half as singletons. This chain links TRBV11-2 with TRBJ2-5; D is tentatively TRBD1 or TRBD2 (5 bases each). The sample taken for sequencing was peripheral blood or thyroid tissue (not recorded which). This receptor was taken from an adult woman with Graves' disease, either hyperthyroidism or ophthalmopathy (not recorded which). DNA for the CDR3: TGTGCCAGCAGCATAGGACTGGGGCTACCACAAGAGACCCAGTACTTC. Protein: CASSIGLGLPQETQYF.